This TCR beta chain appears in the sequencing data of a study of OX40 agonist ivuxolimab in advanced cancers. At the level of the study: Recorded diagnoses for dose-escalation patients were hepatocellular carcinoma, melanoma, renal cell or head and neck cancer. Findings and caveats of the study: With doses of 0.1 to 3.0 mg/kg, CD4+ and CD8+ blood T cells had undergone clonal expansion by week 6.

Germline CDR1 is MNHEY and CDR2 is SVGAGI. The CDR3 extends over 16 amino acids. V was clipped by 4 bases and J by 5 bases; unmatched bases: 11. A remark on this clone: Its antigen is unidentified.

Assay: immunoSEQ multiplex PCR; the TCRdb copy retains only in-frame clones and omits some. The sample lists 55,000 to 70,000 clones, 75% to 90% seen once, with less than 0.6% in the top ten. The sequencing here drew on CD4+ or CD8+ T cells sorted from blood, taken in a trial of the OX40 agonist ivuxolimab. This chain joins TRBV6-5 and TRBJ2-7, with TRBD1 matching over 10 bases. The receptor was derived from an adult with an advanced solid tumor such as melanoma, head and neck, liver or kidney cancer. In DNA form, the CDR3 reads TGTGCCAGCAGTTTGTGGAGGGGGGACAGGGGCGACGAGCAGTACTTC. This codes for CASSLWRGDRGDEQYF.